This T cell receptor beta chain is drawn from a study of tumor T cells in aggressive B-cell lymphoma. This table comes from immunoSEQ multiplex PCR, and its TCRdb copy is limited to in-frame clones, with some not included. The profile shows 2,500 to 3,000 clones, about 89% of them singletons. Trimming took 5 bases from V and 1 from J; bases not matched to a gene: 11. The length of the CDR3 is 16 residues. Germline V lookup: CDR1 SGHRS, CDR2 YFSETQ. The J gene is TRBJ1-1, the V gene TRBV5-1, with 7 nucleotides matching TRBD1. The receptor was isolated from an adult with diffuse large B cell lymphoma. What was sequenced was tumor tissue. Here the CDR3 DNA reads TGCGCCAGCAGACCTTCTCTCTGGACAGGGAACACTGAAGCTTTCTTT. This gives the protein CASRPSLWTGNTEAFF.